The 10 T cell receptor beta chains given below trace back to one sample, sequenced in a study of blood T cell repertoires in COVID-19 (TCRdb year 2020). Library preparation used the immunoSEQ multiplex PCR assay. What TCRdb holds here is the immuneACCESS table cut down to in-frame rearrangements. Part of the clones is not present; checked against another copy, under half of the missing clones reflect an unresolved V gene, and the others are unexplained. The sample contains approximately 98,000 clones, around 80% of them found a single time. Approximately 20% of the sample is held by the ten biggest clonotypes. Sequenced material: peripheral blood. The receptors come from a man older than 75 with acute or convalescent COVID-19.

This sequence joins TRBV30 and TRBJ2-3; D remains ambiguous. Trimming cost V 3 bases and J 0 bases, with 7 bases left between them. CDR1 and CDR2 (germline): GTSNPN, SVGIG (reference sequence). CDR3 length equals 13 residues. CDR3 DNA sequence: TGTGCCTGGAGAGTCGGGAGCACAGATACGCAGTATTTT. Protein sequence: CAWRVGSTDTQYF.

The rearrangement uses TRBV19 and TRBJ2-5; tentative D call: TRBD1 (6 bases). Trimming pared 3 bases from V and 4 bases from J, leaving 18 bases between. CDR1 is LNHDA and CDR2 is SQIVND in the germline V gene (reference sequence). CDR3 length equals 16 residues. Here the CDR3 DNA reads TGTGCCAGTAGTATCAACCATAGGGGGATCCCAGAGACCCAGTACTTC. Its translation: CASSINHRGIPETQYF.

This clone was found once. The chain recombines TRBV7-9 with TRBJ2-2; 7 bases are a match to TRBD1. The CDR3 runs 15 residues. Germline V gene data show CDR1 as SEHNR and CDR2 as FQNEAQ (reference sequence). The junction had 3 bases not matched to a gene; V was cut back by 1 base and J by 4 bases. The DNA for the CDR3 is TGTGCCAGCAGCTTAGGGGGACAGCGCACCGGGGAGCTGTTTTTT. This codes for CASSLGGQRTGELFF.

This clone appeared a few times. The gene calls are TRBV7-8 and TRBJ1-3; D possibly corresponds to TRBD1 (6 bases). Looked up from germline, CDR1 is SGHVS and CDR2 is FQNEAQ. The CDR3 consists of 16 residues. Deletions cut 5 bases from V and 2 bases from J, with 16 bases between. CDR3 amino acids: CASSVTSGVAGNTIYF. CDR3 nucleotide sequence: TGTGCCAGCAGCGTCACGTCAGGGGTGGCTGGAAACACCATATATTTT.

This chain joins TRBV5-1 and TRBJ2-5; D may be TRBD2 (5 bases). In germline, CDR1 is SGHRS, CDR2 YFSETQ. This CDR3 region has 13 residues. Trimming took off 7 bases at V and 4 bases at J, with 14 bases between the two ends. The CDR3 bases are TGCGCCAGCCATTACGGCCGGGGAGAGACCCAGTACTTC. Its translation is CASHYGRGETQYF.

The rearrangement joins TRBV6-2 or TRBV6-3 to TRBJ2-3; TRBD2 matches at 9 bases. Trimming took 2 bases from V and 2 from J; bases not matched to a gene: 5. The CDR3 contains 16 residues. CDR1 is MNHEY, CDR2 SVGEGT, per germline. CDR3 nucleotide sequence: TGTGCCAGCAGTTACGGTCTAGCGGGAAACACAGATACGCAGTATTTT. This encodes CASSYGLAGNTDTQYF.

The chain combines TRBV2 with TRBJ1-5; D is unclear. V was shortened by 4 bases and J by 3 bases, with 13 bases between the two germline ends. The germline V gene encodes CDR1 SNHLY and CDR2 FYNNEI. The CDR3 is made up of 15 amino acids. This chain's CDR3 is CASSGRQAYNQPQHF. The CDR3 coding sequence is TGTGCCAGCAGTGGCCGGCAGGCCTACAATCAGCCCCAGCATTTT.

The rearrangement uses TRBV3-1 (or the pseudogene TRBV3-2) and TRBJ1-1, with 7 nucleotides matching TRBD1. The CDR3 is 15 amino acids. Germline values: CDR1 LGHDT, CDR2 YNNKEL (reference sequence). Trimming removed 4 bases from V and 4 bases from J; junction bases left unmatched: 9. CDR3 nucleotide sequence: TGTGCCAGCAGCCGCGATCCCTCAGGGGGCACTGAAGCTTTCTTT. Amino acid sequence: CASSRDPSGGTEAFF.

The chain employs TRBV6-4 and TRBJ2-7, with 14 nucleotides matching TRBD2. The ends lost 5 bases at V and 1 base at J; junction bases unmatched: 1. Per germline, CDR1 MRHNA and CDR2 SNTAGT. The CDR3 covers 15 residues. CDR3: CASSRTSGRSYEQYF. The CDR3 DNA sequence: TGTGCCAGCAGTCGGACTAGCGGGAGGTCCTACGAGCAGTACTTC.

This clone was observed a handful of times. The sample carries other DNA sequences with the same CDR3. This chain joins TRBV10-3 and TRBJ1-4; D call uncertain. Germline V lookup: CDR1 ENHRY, CDR2 SYGVKD. The V end lost 7 bases, the J end lost 2 bases, and 8 bases lay between the germline ends. This CDR3 contains 13 residues. CDR3 coding DNA: TGTGCCATCAAATCCGGGACTAATGAAAAACTGTTTTTT. Translation gives CAIKSGTNEKLFF.